Each of the 22 T cell receptor beta chains below was sequenced from the same sample in a study of regulatory T cells in long-lasting Graves disease. As for time point: newly diagnosed GD, antithyroid drugs for less than 3 months. Making the TCR library involved RNA that had been extracted from PBMCs. Both iRepertoire HTBI primers and Arm-PCR of CDR3 regions were used to build the TCR beta libraries. In TCRdb, the multiplex PCR reads were re-called with MiXCR into one record per CDR3 protein. Among roughly 500,000 distinct CDR3 sequences, roughly 12% were seen once, and the ten largest hold roughly 10%. These data were also reused for a study on T cells in Graves' hyperthyroidism and ophthalmopathy.

The specimen was peripheral blood mononuclear cells (PBMCs), collected at new diagnosis, from a patient treated with antithyroid drugs. These receptors all come from a young man with Graves disease.

This clonotype was detected many times. The chain is built from TRBV30 and TRBJ2-1; D uncertain. The V gene lost 2 bases and the J gene lost 0 bases, with 8 bases spanning the gap. CDR1 and CDR2 from the germline V gene are GTSNPN and SVGIG (reference sequence). The CDR3 is 14 amino acids. CDR3 protein: CAWSRESSYNEQFF. The CDR3 DNA reads TGTGCCTGGAGTCGCGAGAGCTCCTACAATGAGCAGTTCTTC.

The V call is TRBV18, the J call TRBJ1-2; no clear D. The CDR3 has 16 residues. Trimming pared 3 bases from V and 7 bases from J, leaving 21 bases between. The germline V gene encodes CDR1 KGHSH and CDR2 LQKENI. In nucleotides, the CDR3 is TGTGCCAGCTCACCCCTTTGGACGGAACGTCCAAGTGGCTACACCTTC. It translates to CASSPLWTERPSGYTF.

This clonotype was seen ten or more times. The J gene is TRBJ1-2, the V gene TRBV12-3 or TRBV12-4; possible D gene TRBD1, 5 bases. The CDR3 is 12 residues long. The germline V and J ends were trimmed by 10 bases and 8 bases, with 17 bases remaining between them. CDR3 in DNA: TGTGCCACCTCTCCCCCGGGGGAAGGCTACACCTTC. It translates to CATSPPGEGYTF.

The chain links TRBV13 to TRBJ2-7; 8 bases agree with TRBD1. Germline CDR1 and CDR2: PRHDT and FYEKMQ (reference sequence). The CDR3 sequence is 17 residues long. V lost 3 bases to trimming and J lost 4 bases; unmatched junction nucleotides: 14. This CDR3 is CASSFGQGEGVFYEQYF. DNA of the CDR3: TGTGCCAGCAGCTTTGGACAGGGCGAGGGTGTTTTTTACGAGCAGTACTTC.

This clonotype came up a few times. The chain has TRBV5-1 and TRBJ2-3; the D is unclear. The CDR3 covers 15 residues. Germline values: CDR1 SGHRS, CDR2 YFSETQ. Trimming took off 0 bases at V and 1 base at J, with 9 bases between the two ends. This chain's CDR3 is CASSLDLRGTDTQYF. As DNA, the CDR3 is TGCGCCAGCAGCTTGGACTTAAGAGGCACAGATACGCAGTATTTT.

The V call is TRBV6-5, the J call TRBJ2-7; D gene uncertain. The germline V and J ends were trimmed by 2 bases and 4 bases, with 9 bases remaining between them. This CDR3 region has 13 residues. In germline, CDR1 is MNHEY, CDR2 SVGAGI. CDR3 in DNA: TGTGCCAGCAGTTACCAGCAGCCGTACGAGCAGTACTTC. Translating gives CASSYQQPYEQYF.

This clonotype has ten or more counts. V usage is TRBV11-1 and J usage is TRBJ2-1; TRBD2 is a possible D gene (5 bases). CDR1 SGHAT and CDR2 FQDESV come from the germline V gene (reference sequence). This CDR3 comprises 13 residues. V shed 4 bases and J shed 3 bases, with 7 bases lying between them. The CDR3 DNA follows: TGTGCCAGCAGCTCCGGGAACTACAATGAGCAGTTCTTC. Translating gives CASSSGNYNEQFF.

This clonotype was detected only a few times. The V and J genes are TRBV18 and TRBJ2-3; tentatively, D is TRBD1 or TRBD2 (5 bases each). Trimming removed 3 bases at V and 1 base at J, with 17 bases between. Germline V gives CDR1 KGHSH, CDR2 LQKENI. The CDR3 loop spans 17 amino acids. CDR3 sequence: CASSPTARGAGTDTQYF. DNA for the CDR3: TGTGCCAGCTCACCGACGGCGAGGGGAGCGGGCACAGATACGCAGTATTTT.

This clonotype was detected only a few times. The rearrangement joins TRBV7-2 to TRBJ2-7; weak D call: TRBD1 (5 bases). The CDR3 has 13 amino acids. Germline lookup yields CDR1 SGHTA and CDR2 FQGNSA. V was clipped by 6 bases and J by 2 bases, with 11 bases between them. The CDR3 DNA sequence: TGTGCCAGCAGTTTACAGGATCCCTACGAGCAGTACTTC. This gives the protein CASSLQDPYEQYF.

At least ten counts were recorded for this clonotype. The chain combines TRBV7-9 with TRBJ2-7, with TRBD2 matching 10 bases. The CDR3 has 14 residues. Germline CDR1 reads SEHNR; CDR2 reads FQNEAQ (reference sequence). The V gene end was trimmed by 5 bases and the J gene end by 6 bases; junction bases not matched to a gene: 7. CDR3 protein: CASSELAGNGEQYF. DNA for the CDR3: TGTGCCAGCAGCGAACTAGCGGGAAACGGCGAGCAGTACTTC.

Notes on this clonotype: This may be a read error, as it is one base from a much larger clone. This chain connects TRBV6-1 to TRBJ2-5, with a tentative D call TRBD1 (6 bases). Germline assignment: CDR1 MNHNS and CDR2 SASEGT. V gave up 7 bases and J gave up 2 bases, with 20 bases separating them. The CDR3 totals 16 residues. CDR3 nucleotide sequence: TGTGCCAGCAATGCAGAACCCCAGGGGTGGCAAGAGACCCAGTACTTC. Translating it yields CASNAEPQGWQETQYF.

This clonotype has more than one count but fewer than ten. The chain recombines TRBV25-1 with TRBJ1-1, with 12 bases fitting TRBD1. Losses at the gene ends were 4 bases for V and 5 bases for J; bases not matched to a gene: 14. The CDR3 length is 18 residues. CDR1 MGHDK and CDR2 SYGVNS come from the germline V gene. This CDR3 reads CASSVGEGQGAQRTEAFF. CDR3 nucleotide sequence: TGTGCCAGCAGTGTGGGGGAGGGACAGGGGGCGCAGAGGACTGAAGCTTTCTTT.

As regards this clonotype: Because the CDR3's place on the DNA is in doubt, the DNA is left out and the CDR3 is given as listed by TCRdb. The chain links TRBV7-2 to TRBJ2-7; TRBD2, as called in the table, went unchecked against the DNA. Looked up from germline, CDR1 is SGHTA and CDR2 is FQGNSA. Both ends counted, the CDR3 spans 21 residues. CDR3 loop: CASTNQTSMYLCASSRETQYF.

The chain uses TRBV6-1 and TRBJ2-2; TRBD2 might be the D (5 bases). Germline CDR1 reads MNHNS; CDR2 reads SASEGT. The CDR3 covers 13 residues. CDR3 in DNA: TGTGGCTCTCGGGATAGGGTGGCCGGGGAGCTGTTTTTT. This codes for CGSRDRVAGELFF.

This clonotype has a count of ten or more. The chain links TRBV29-1 to TRBJ2-5; TRBD2 matches 7 bases. J gave up 1 base and V 0 bases, and 8 bases lay outside the gene matches. The V gene's germline CDR1 is SQVTM and CDR2 ANQGSEA. The CDR3 runs to 16 residues. For the CDR3, the DNA is TGCAGCGTTGAAGATTGGCTAGCGGCCTTCCAAGAGACCCAGTACTTC. Translating gives CSVEDWLAAFQETQYF. The full variable domain, rest sourced from reference TRBV29-1 and TRBJ2-5, is SAVISQKPSRDICQRGTSLTIQCQVDSQVTMMFWYRQQPGQSLTLIATANQGSEATYESGFVIDKFPISRPNLTFSTLTVSNMSPEDSSIYLCSVEDWLAAFQETQYFGPGTRLLVL.

At least ten counts were recorded for this clonotype. This chain connects TRBV19 to TRBJ2-1; D is possibly TRBD2 (6 bases). The CDR3 contains 14 residues. V was shortened by 5 bases and J by 5 bases, with 13 bases between the two germline ends. CDR1 is LNHDA, CDR2 SQIVND, per germline (reference sequence). CDR3 loop: CASSDGPSDNEQFF. CDR3 sequence (DNA): TGTGCCAGTAGTGATGGTCCTAGCGACAATGAGCAGTTCTTC.

This clonotype was counted between two and nine times. V usage is TRBV5-1 and J usage is TRBJ2-7; 7 nucleotides line up with TRBD1. The CDR3 length is 11 residues. Trimming removed 4 bases from V and 7 bases from J; junction bases left unmatched: 2. Germline loops: CDR1 SGHRS, CDR2 YFSETQ. DNA of the CDR3: TGCGCCAGCAGCGTGGACAGGGAGCAGTACTTC. This sequence encodes CASSVDREQYF.

The sample holds a few counts of this clonotype. The chain has TRBV11-3 and TRBJ2-3; TRBD2 agrees at 8 bases. This CDR3 spans 15 amino acids. The germline V gene has CDR1 SGHNT and CDR2 YENEEA. V shed 5 bases and J 0 bases; nucleotides not matched to a gene: 4. The CDR3 DNA is TGTGCCAGCAGCCCCGGGGGGGCTAGCACAGATACGCAGTATTTT. Translating it yields CASSPGGASTDTQYF.

This clonotype was detected ten times or more. The genes are TRBV7-7 and TRBJ2-3; D unclear. The germline V gene encodes CDR1 SSHAT and CDR2 FNYEAQ (reference sequence). The CDR3 covers 16 residues. V gave up 5 bases and J gave up 2 bases, with 17 bases separating them. The DNA of the CDR3 is TGTGCCAGCAGCCTTGCGGCGGAGTTGAACACAGATACGCAGTATTTT. Amino acid sequence: CASSLAAELNTDTQYF.

This clonotype was seen more than once but under ten times. The chain carries TRBV20-1 and TRBJ2-7; 8 nucleotides agree with TRBD2. Germline V lookup: CDR1 DFQATT, CDR2 SNEGSKA (reference sequence). This CDR3 is 15 amino acids long. Trimming removed 6 bases from V and 0 bases from J; junction bases left unmatched: 10. The DNA for the CDR3 is TGCAGTGCCCTCAACATGGGGACTAGCTCCTACGAGCAGTACTTC. This translates into CSALNMGTSSYEQYF.

This clonotype was picked up many times. The V and J genes are TRBV12-3 or TRBV12-4 and TRBJ2-5; a weak D match, TRBD2 (7 bases). Trimming stripped 4 bases from V and 5 bases from J, with 11 bases between. The CDR3 has 13 amino acids. CDR3 bases: TGTGCCAGCAGTTGGGGGGGGGCGGAGACCCAGTACTTC. It is translated as CASSWGGAETQYF.

Remarks on this clonotype: A read error is possible here, since a much larger clone lies one base away. This rearrangement joins TRBV15 to TRBJ2-4; 7 bases fit TRBD2. From germline, CDR1 is LNHNV and CDR2 YYDKDF (reference sequence). The CDR3 consists of 14 residues. With 5 bases clipped from V and 8 bases from J, the junction kept 9 bases outside the gene matches. CDR3 in DNA: TGTGCCACCAGCTCAGGACTAGTGGGAGACATTCAGTACTTC. Translating it yields CATSSGLVGDIQYF.